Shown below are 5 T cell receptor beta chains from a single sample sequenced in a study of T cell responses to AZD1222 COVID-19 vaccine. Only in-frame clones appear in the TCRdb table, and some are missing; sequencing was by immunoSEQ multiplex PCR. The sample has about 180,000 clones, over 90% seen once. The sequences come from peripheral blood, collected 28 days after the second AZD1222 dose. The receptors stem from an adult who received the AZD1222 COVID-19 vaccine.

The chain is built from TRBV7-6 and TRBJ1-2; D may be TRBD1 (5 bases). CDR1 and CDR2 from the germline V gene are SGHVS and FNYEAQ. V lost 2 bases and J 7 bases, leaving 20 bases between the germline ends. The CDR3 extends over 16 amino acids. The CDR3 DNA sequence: TGTGCCAGCAGCTTAATCAGGGATGCAAAATTGGGTGGCTACACCTTC. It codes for CASSLIRDAKLGGYTF. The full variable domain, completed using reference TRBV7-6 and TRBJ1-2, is GAGVSQSPRYKVTKRGQDVALRCDPISGHVSLYWYRQALGQGPEFLTYFNYEAQQDKSGLPNDRFSAERPEGSISTLTIQRTEQRDSAMYRCASSLIRDAKLGGYTFGSGTRLTVV.

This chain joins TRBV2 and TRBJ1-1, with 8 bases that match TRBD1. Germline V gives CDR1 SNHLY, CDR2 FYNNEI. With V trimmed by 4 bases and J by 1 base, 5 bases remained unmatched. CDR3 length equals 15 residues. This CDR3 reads CASSGQGQGNTEAFF. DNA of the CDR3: TGTGCCAGCAGTGGACAGGGGCAGGGGAACACTGAAGCTTTCTTT.

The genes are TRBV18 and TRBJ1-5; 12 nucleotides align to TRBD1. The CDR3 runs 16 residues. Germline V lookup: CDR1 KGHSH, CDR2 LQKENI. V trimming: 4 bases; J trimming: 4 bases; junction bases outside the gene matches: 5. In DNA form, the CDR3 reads TGTGCCAGCTCACTGGGACAGGGGGCCCTTAATCAGCCCCAGCATTTT. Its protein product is CASSLGQGALNQPQHF.

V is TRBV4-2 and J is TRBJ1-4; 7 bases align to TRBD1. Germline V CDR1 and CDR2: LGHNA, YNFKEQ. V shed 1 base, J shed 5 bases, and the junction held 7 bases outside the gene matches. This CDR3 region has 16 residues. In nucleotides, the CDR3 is TGTGCCAGCAGCCAAGCTGGCAGGGGGGAGAATGAAAAACTGTTTTTT. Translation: CASSQAGRGENEKLFF.

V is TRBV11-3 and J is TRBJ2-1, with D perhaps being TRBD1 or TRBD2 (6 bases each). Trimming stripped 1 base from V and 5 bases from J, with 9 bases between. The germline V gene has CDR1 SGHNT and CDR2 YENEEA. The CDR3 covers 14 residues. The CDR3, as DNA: TGTGCCAGCAGCTTAGGGGGGGCCAACAATGAGCAGTTCTTC. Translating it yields CASSLGGANNEQFF. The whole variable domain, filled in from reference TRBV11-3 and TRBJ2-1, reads EAGVVQSPRYKIIEKKQPVAFWCNPISGHNTLYWYLQNLGQGPELLIRYENEEAVDDSQLPKDRFSAERLKGVDSTLKIQPAELGDSAVYLCASSLGGANNEQFFGPGTRLTVL.